The source of this T cell receptor (beta chain) is a study of control samples from healthy donors and cancer patients. This table comes from immunoSEQ multiplex PCR, and its TCRdb copy is limited to in-frame clones, with some not included. The sample shows about 220,000 clones, around 94% of them seen only once. The ends lost 3 bases at V and 0 bases at J; junction bases unmatched: 4. Germline-derived CDR1 and CDR2 are LGHDT and YNNKEL (reference sequence). The CDR3 is made up of 16 amino acids. The receptor comes from a man aged 45-65 years in good health. V usage is TRBV3-1 (or the pseudogene TRBV3-2) and J usage is TRBJ2-2, with 7 bases identical to TRBD1. Sequencing was done on a sample of blood. The CDR3 region is CASSQIQGTNTGELFF. Here the CDR3 DNA reads TGTGCCAGCAGCCAGATACAGGGGACGAACACCGGGGAGCTGTTTTTT.